The 21 T cell receptor beta chains presented below share a single source sample, sequenced in a study of cytomegalovirus exposure and HLA in healthy donors. Clones were read by immunoSEQ multiplex PCR, and TCRdb kept only the in-frame ones, dropping some. The sample includes more than 250,000 clones, 87% of them seen just once. The sample consisted of PBMCs. The receptors were sampled from a woman younger than 45 in good health and CMV-seropositive.

This sequence joins TRBV6-4 and TRBJ2-1; 9 bases match TRBD2. The germline CDR1 and CDR2 sequences are MRHNA and SNTAGT. Trimming took 4 bases from V and 2 from J; bases not matched to a gene: 3. The CDR3 runs to 15 residues. In DNA, the CDR3 is TGTGCCAGCAGTGTAGCGGGGGCAACCTACAATGAGCAGTTCTTC. Translation: CASSVAGATYNEQFF.

The V gene is TRBV7-3, the J gene TRBJ2-1; D might be TRBD1 (5 bases). With 2 bases removed from V and 0 bases from J, the gap between germline ends came to 8 bases. Per germline, CDR1 SGHTA and CDR2 FQGTGA. The CDR3 contains 15 residues. The CDR3 region has the DNA TGTGCCAGCAGCTTAGATGGACACTCCTACAATGAGCAGTTCTTC. Protein: CASSLDGHSYNEQFF. Filled out from reference TRBV7-3 and TRBJ2-1, the complete variable domain reads GAGVSQTPSNKVTEKGKYVELRCDPISGHTALYWYRQSLGQGPEFLIYFQGTGAADDSGLPNDRFFAVRPEGSVSTLKIQRTERGDSAVYLCASSLDGHSYNEQFFGPGTRLTVL.

The chain carries TRBV7-3 and TRBJ1-6; TRBD1 aligns across 11 bases. V gave up 2 bases and J gave up 0 bases; unmatched junction bases: 9. The CDR3 sequence is 20 residues long. Germline assignment: CDR1 SGHTA and CDR2 FQGTGA. Here the CDR3 DNA reads TGTGCCAGCAGCTTAGGGACAGGGGGACCATACAGCTCCTATAATTCACCCCTCCACTTT. Amino acid sequence: CASSLGTGGPYSSYNSPLHF.

The rearrangement uses TRBV29-1 and TRBJ2-2; D is perhaps TRBD1 (5 bases). The germline V gene encodes CDR1 SQVTM and CDR2 ANQGSEA. This CDR3 is built from 14 residues. V was clipped by 1 base and J by 7 bases, with 13 bases between them. The CDR3 DNA reads TGCAGCGTTGAAGCGGTCCCAGGGTTCGGGGAGCTGTTTTTT. This codes for CSVEAVPGFGELFF.

This chain joins TRBV19 and TRBJ1-2, with D tentatively TRBD1 (6 bases). Germline CDR1 is LNHDA and CDR2 is SQIVND (reference sequence). Trimming left V 3 bases short and J 6 bases short, with 14 bases between. The CDR3 runs to 14 residues. DNA for the CDR3: TGTGCCAGTAGTATCGCGCCAGGGGCACATGGCTACACCTTC. Protein sequence: CASSIAPGAHGYTF.

The chain couples TRBV30 to TRBJ2-2; weak D call: TRBD1 (6 bases). The V gene lost 4 bases and the J gene lost 1 base, with 13 bases spanning the gap. CDR1 is GTSNPN, CDR2 SVGIG, per germline (reference sequence). This CDR3 contains 15 residues. CDR3 coding DNA: TGTGCCTGGACCAAAGACAGGTTGAACACCGGGGAGCTGTTTTTT. Amino acid sequence: CAWTKDRLNTGELFF.

The CDR3 region is CASSQDGRWGTEAFF. The CDR3 DNA reads as TGCGCCAGCAGCCAAGATGGGAGATGGGGCACTGAAGCTTTCTTT. V is TRBV4-3 and J is TRBJ1-1; D remains unclear. V dropped 0 bases and J dropped 4 bases, with 12 bases sitting between them. The CDR3 contains 15 residues. The germline V gene has CDR1 LGHNA and CDR2 YSLEER.

The V call is TRBV29-1, the J call TRBJ2-4; 7 nucleotides line up with TRBD1. From germline, CDR1 is SQVTM and CDR2 ANQGSEA. Losses at the gene ends were 0 bases for V and 5 bases for J; bases not matched to a gene: 4. The CDR3 contains 14 residues. CDR3 protein: CSVEDGDSQNIQYF. DNA of the CDR3: TGCAGCGTTGAAGATGGGGACAGCCAAAACATTCAGTACTTC.

The V gene is TRBV5-6, the J gene TRBJ2-5; the D gene is possibly TRBD1 (6 bases). Germline V gene lookup returns CDR1 SGHDT and CDR2 YYEEEE. Between the trimmed V and J ends, which lost 0 bases and 1 base, there was a span of 13 bases. The CDR3 is made up of 16 amino acids. The CDR3 here is CASSLESGDTQETQYF. Written as DNA, the CDR3 is TGTGCCAGCAGCTTGGAGTCAGGGGATACCCAAGAGACCCAGTACTTC.

The chain links TRBV9 to TRBJ2-7, with D hard to call. The V and J ends lost 4 bases and 9 bases respectively, with 14 bases between them. Germline CDR1 and CDR2: SGDLS and YYNGEE. The CDR3 length is 12 residues. The CDR3 region has the DNA TGTGCCAGCAGCCCAGATCCGCCTTTGCAGTACTTC. Protein: CASSPDPPLQYF.

J is TRBJ2-1 and V is TRBV9; the match to TRBD1 covers 9 bases. The CDR3 totals 15 residues. Per germline, CDR1 SGDLS and CDR2 YYNGEE. After removal of 2 bases from V and 6 bases from J, the junction contained 6 bases not matched to a gene. The CDR3 bases are TGTGCCAGCAGCGTTAACAGGGGGCTAGGCAATGAGCAGTTCTTC. Protein sequence: CASSVNRGLGNEQFF.

The rearrangement joins TRBV13 to TRBJ2-3, with 10 bases lining up with TRBD1. The ends lost 4 bases at V and 0 bases at J; junction bases unmatched: 7. The CDR3 runs to 17 residues. Germline values: CDR1 PRHDT, CDR2 FYEKMQ (reference sequence). The CDR3 spells CASSSIDRGRSTDTQYF. In DNA, the CDR3 is TGTGCCAGCAGCTCGATAGACAGGGGGCGAAGCACAGATACGCAGTATTTT.

V usage is TRBV7-9 and J usage is TRBJ2-1; D is undetermined. There are 14 residues in the CDR3. V was trimmed by 0 bases and J by 0 bases, leaving 3 bases between them. CDR1 is SEHNR and CDR2 is FQNEAQ in the germline V gene (reference sequence). The CDR3 spells CASSLADSYNEQFF. The CDR3 DNA sequence: TGTGCCAGCAGCTTAGCGGACTCCTACAATGAGCAGTTCTTC.

About this clone itself: It may be a read error: a sequence one base away is much more abundant. This rearrangement joins TRBV11-2 to TRBJ2-7; D is possibly TRBD1 or TRBD2 (5 bases each). CDR3 length: 13 amino acids. V dropped 3 bases and J dropped 0 bases, with 6 bases sitting between them. Germline V CDR1 and CDR2: SGHAT, FQNNGV. CDR3 bases: TGTGCCAGCAGCTTTGGGGGCTCCTACGAGCAGTACTTC. This gives the protein CASSFGGSYEQYF.

Regarding this clone: Germline and junction disagree at one end, which may indicate a read error. This chain uses TRBV5-4 with TRBJ2-3; possible D gene TRBD1, 6 bases. Germline V lookup: CDR1 SGHNT, CDR2 YYREEE (reference sequence). The CDR3 is made up of 13 amino acids. CDR3 region: CASGLDSSDTQYF. The CDR3 coding sequence is TGTGCCAGCGGCTTGGACAGCTCAGATACGCAGTATTTT. The whole variable domain, remainder taken from reference TRBV5-4 and TRBJ2-3, is ETGVTQSPTHLIKTRGQQVTLRCSSQSGHNTVSWYQQALGQGPQFIFQYYREEENGRGNFPPRFSGLQFPNYSSELNVNALELDDSALYLCASGLDSSDTQYFGPGTRLTVL.

This CDR3 reads CASSLAGNTDTQYF. The CDR3, as DNA: TGTGCCAGCAGTTTAGCGGGTAACACAGATACGCAGTATTTT. The chain joins TRBV28 to TRBJ2-3, with D tentatively TRBD2 (5 bases). Trimming left V 2 bases short and J 2 bases short, with 8 bases between. This CDR3 has 14 amino acids. Germline CDR1 and CDR2: MDHEN and SYDVKM.

This rearrangement joins TRBV19 to TRBJ2-3; perhaps D is TRBD1 or TRBD2 (5 bases each). This CDR3 is 14 amino acids long. CDR1 and CDR2 (germline): LNHDA, SQIVND (reference sequence). Trimming pared 3 bases from V and 1 base from J, leaving 8 bases between. In DNA form, the CDR3 reads TGTGCCAGTAGTATCCGGGACCGCACAGATACGCAGTATTTT. The encoded protein is CASSIRDRTDTQYF.

This chain joins TRBV5-1 and TRBJ1-1; no clear D. This CDR3 spans 14 amino acids. The V gene's germline CDR1 is SGHRS and CDR2 YFSETQ. The V end lost 0 bases, the J end lost 0 bases, and 6 bases lay between the germline ends. CDR3 nucleotide sequence: TGCGCCAGCAGCTTGGATCGAATGAACACTGAAGCTTTCTTT. It is translated as CASSLDRMNTEAFF.

The V and J genes are TRBV2 and TRBJ1-1; TRBD1 matches 9 bases. Germline V CDR1 and CDR2: SNHLY, FYNNEI. V dropped 2 bases and J dropped 3; count of bases not matched to a gene: 7. There are 16 residues in the CDR3. The CDR3 bases are TGTGCCAGCAGTGAAATTTTCCGGACAGGGGACACTGAAGCTTTCTTT. Translation: CASSEIFRTGDTEAFF.

The rearrangement links TRBV4-3 to TRBJ2-1; 7 nucleotides align to TRBD2. In germline, CDR1 is LGHNA, CDR2 YSLEER. The CDR3 is made up of 15 amino acids. The trim removed 5 bases at V and 0 bases at J, leaving 4 bases unmatched. The CDR3 here is CASSSGGPSYNEQFF. The CDR3 nucleotides read TGCGCCAGCAGCTCGGGAGGACCCTCCTACAATGAGCAGTTCTTC.

The chain carries TRBV29-1 and TRBJ1-1; D perhaps matches TRBD1 (6 bases). Germline CDR1 is SQVTM and CDR2 is ANQGSEA. The V gene lost 5 bases and the J gene lost 3 bases, with 13 bases spanning the gap. CDR3 length: 13 amino acids. The CDR3 spells CSVTYQGYTEAFF. In DNA, the CDR3 is TGCAGCGTTACCTACCAGGGGTACACTGAAGCTTTCTTT.